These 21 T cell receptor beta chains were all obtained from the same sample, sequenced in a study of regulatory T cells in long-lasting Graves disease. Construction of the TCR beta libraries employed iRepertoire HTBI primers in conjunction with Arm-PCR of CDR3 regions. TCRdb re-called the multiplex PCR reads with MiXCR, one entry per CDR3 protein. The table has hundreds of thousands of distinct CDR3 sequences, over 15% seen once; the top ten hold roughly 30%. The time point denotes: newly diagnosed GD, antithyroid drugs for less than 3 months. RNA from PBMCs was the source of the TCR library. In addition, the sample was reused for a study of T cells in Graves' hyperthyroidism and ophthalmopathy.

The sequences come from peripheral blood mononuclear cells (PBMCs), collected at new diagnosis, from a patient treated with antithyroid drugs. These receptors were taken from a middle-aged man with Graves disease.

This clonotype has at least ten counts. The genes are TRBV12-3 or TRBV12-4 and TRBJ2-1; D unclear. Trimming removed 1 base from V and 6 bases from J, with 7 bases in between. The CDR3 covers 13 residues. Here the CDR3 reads CASSLGSGNEQFF. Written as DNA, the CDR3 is TGTGCCAGCAGTTTAGGAAGTGGCAATGAGCAGTTCTTC.

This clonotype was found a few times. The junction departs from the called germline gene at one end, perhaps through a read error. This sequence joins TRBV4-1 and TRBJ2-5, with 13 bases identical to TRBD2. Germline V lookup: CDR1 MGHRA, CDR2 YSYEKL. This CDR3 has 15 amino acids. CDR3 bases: TGCGCCGGCAGCCCCGGACTAGCGGGGGACGAGACCCAGTACTTC. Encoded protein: CAGSPGLAGDETQYF.

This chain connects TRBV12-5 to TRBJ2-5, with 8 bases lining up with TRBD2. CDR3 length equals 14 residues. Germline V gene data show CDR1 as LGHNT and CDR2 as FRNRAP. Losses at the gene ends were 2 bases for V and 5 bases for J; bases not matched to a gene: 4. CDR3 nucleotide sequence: TGTGCTAGTGGTTTGCGGGGGGGTAAGGAGACCCAGTACTTC. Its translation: CASGLRGGKETQYF.

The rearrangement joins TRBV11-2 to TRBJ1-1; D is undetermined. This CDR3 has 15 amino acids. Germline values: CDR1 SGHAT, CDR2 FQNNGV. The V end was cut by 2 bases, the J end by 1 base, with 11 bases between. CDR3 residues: CASSLNRLQNTEAFF. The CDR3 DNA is TGTGCCAGCAGCTTAAACAGATTGCAGAACACTGAAGCTTTCTTT.

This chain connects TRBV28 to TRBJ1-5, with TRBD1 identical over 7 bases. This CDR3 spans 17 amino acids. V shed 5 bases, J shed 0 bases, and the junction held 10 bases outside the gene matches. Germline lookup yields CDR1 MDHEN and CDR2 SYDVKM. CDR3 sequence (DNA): TGTGCCAGCAGTACCACCGGGACAGCCTTTAGCAATCAGCCCCAGCATTTT. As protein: CASSTTGTAFSNQPQHF.

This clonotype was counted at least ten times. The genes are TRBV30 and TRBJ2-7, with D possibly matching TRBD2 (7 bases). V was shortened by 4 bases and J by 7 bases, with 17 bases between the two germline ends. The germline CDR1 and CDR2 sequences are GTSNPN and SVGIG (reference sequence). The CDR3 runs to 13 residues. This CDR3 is CAWTRRGGQEQYF. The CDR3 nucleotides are TGTGCCTGGACCAGAAGGGGGGGACAAGAGCAGTACTTC.

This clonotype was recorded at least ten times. The DNA for the CDR3 is TGCAGTGCCACCGGGACGGGATCCTACGAGCAGTACTTC. It encodes CSATGTGSYEQYF. The V call is TRBV20-1, the J call TRBJ2-7; possibly TRBD1 or TRBD2 for D (5 bases each). Germline CDR1 reads DFQATT; CDR2 reads SNEGSKA (reference sequence). V was pared by 6 bases and J by 1 base, with 13 bases between. The CDR3 is 13 residues long.

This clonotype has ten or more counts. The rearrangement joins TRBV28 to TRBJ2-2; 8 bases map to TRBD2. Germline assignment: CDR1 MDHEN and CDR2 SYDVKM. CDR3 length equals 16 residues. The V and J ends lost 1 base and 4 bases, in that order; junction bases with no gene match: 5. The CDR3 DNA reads TGTGCCAGCAGTTTATTCCAGCGGGGGACCACCGGGGAGCTGTTTTTT. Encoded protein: CASSLFQRGTTGELFF.

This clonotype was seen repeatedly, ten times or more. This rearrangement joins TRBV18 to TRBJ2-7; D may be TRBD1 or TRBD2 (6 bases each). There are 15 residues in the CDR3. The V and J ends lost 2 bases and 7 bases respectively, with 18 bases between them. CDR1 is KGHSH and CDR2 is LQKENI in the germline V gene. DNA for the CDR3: TGTGCCAGCTCACCAGCTGGGGGGCAGGGATATGAGCAGTACTTC. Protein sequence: CASSPAGGQGYEQYF.

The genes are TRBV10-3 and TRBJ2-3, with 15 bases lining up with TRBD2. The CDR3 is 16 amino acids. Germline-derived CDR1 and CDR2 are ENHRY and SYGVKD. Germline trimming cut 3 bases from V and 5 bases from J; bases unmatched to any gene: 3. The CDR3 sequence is CAISEGLAGGIDTQYF. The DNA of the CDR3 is TGTGCCATCAGTGAAGGACTAGCGGGGGGGATAGATACGCAGTATTTT.

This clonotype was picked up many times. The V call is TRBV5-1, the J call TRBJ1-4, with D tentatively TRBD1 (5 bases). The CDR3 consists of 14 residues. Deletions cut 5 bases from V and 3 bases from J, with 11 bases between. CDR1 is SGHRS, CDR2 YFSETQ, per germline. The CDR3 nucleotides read TGCGCCAGCAGTAAACGGGACCCTAATGAAAAACTGTTTTTT. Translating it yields CASSKRDPNEKLFF. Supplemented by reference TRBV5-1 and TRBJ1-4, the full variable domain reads KAGVTQTPRYLIKTRGQQVTLSCSPISGHRSVSWYQQTPGQGLQFLFEYFSETQRNKGNFPGRFSGRQFSNSRSEMNVSTLELGDSALYLCASSKRDPNEKLFFGSGTQLSVL.

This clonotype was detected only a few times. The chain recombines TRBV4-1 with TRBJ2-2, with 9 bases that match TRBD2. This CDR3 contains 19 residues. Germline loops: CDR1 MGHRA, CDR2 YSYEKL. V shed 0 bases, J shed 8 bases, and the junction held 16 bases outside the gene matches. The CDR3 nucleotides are TGCGCCAGCAGCCAAGATCCGAGCGGGGGGTACGGTGGGACGGGGGAGCTGTTTTTT. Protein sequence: CASSQDPSGGYGGTGELFF.

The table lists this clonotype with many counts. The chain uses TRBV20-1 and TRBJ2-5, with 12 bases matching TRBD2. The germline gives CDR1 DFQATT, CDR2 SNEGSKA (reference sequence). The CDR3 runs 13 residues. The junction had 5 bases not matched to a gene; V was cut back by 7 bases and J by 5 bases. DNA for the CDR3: TGCAGTGGGCTAGCGGGGGGGATGGAGACCCAGTACTTC. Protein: CSGLAGGMETQYF.

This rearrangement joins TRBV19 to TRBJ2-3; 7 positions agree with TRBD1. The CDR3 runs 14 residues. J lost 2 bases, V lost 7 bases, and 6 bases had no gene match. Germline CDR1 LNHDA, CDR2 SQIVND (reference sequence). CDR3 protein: CASTDRAHTDTQYF. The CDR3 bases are TGTGCCAGTACCGACAGGGCCCACACAGATACGCAGTATTTT.

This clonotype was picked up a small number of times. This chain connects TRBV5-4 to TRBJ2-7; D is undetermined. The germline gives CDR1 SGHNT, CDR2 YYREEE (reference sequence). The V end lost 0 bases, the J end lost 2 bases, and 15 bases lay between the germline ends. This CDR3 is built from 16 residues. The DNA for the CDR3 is TGTGCCAGCAGCTTGGGTGGGCAACTTCCGACCTACGAGCAGTACTTC. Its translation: CASSLGGQLPTYEQYF.

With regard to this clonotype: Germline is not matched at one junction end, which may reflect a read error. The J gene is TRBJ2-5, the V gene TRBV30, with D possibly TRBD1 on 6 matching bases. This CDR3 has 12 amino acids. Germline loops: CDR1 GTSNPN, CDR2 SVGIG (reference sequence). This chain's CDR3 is CAWTQGSVAINF. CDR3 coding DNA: TGTGCCTGGACCCAGGGGAGCGTTGCAATAAACTTC. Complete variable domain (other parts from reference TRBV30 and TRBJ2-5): SQTIHQWPATLVQPVGSPLSLECTVEGTSNPNLYWYRQAAGRGLQLLFYSVGIGQISSEVPQNLSASRPQDRQFILSSKKLLLSDSGFYLCAWTQGSVAINFGPGTRLLVL.

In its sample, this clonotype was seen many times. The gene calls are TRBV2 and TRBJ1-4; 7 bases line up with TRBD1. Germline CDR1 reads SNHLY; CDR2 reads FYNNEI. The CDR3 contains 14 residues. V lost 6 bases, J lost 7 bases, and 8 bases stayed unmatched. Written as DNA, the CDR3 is TGTGCCAGCAGCTCTACAGGGGCGGGTGAAAAACTGTTTTTT. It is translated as CASSSTGAGEKLFF. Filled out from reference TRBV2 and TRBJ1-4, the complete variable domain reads EPEVTQTPSHQVTQMGQEVILRCVPISNHLYFYWYRQILGQKVEFLVSFYNNEISEKSEIFDDQFSVERPDGSNFTLKIRSTKLEDSAMYFCASSSTGAGEKLFFGSGTQLSVL.

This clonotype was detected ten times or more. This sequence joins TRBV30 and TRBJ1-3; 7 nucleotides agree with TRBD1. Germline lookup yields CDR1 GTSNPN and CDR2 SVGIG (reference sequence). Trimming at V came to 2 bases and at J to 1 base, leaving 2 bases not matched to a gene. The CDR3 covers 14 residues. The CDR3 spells CAWSSGGSGNTIYF. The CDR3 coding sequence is TGTGCCTGGAGTTCAGGGGGTTCTGGAAACACCATATATTTT.

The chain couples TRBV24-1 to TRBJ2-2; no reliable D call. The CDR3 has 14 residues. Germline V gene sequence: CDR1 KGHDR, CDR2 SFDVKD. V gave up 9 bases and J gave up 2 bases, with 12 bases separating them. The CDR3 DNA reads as TGTGCCACCGGGTCTAAAGGCAACACCGGGGAGCTGTTTTTT. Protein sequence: CATGSKGNTGELFF.

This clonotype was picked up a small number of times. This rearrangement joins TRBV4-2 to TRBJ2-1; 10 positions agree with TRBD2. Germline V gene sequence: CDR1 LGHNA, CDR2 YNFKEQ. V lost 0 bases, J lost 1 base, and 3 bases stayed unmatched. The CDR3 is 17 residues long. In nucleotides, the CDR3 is TGTGCCAGCAGCCAAGAACCTAGCGGGGGTTCCTACAATGAGCAGTTCTTC. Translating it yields CASSQEPSGGSYNEQFF.

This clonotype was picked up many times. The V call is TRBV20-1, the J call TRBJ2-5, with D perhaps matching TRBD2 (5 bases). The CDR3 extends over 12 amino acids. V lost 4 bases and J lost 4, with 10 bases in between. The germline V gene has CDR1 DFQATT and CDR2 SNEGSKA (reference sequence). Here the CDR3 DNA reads TGCAGTGCTAAGAGGGAGTTAGAGACCCAGTACTTC. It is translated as CSAKRELETQYF.